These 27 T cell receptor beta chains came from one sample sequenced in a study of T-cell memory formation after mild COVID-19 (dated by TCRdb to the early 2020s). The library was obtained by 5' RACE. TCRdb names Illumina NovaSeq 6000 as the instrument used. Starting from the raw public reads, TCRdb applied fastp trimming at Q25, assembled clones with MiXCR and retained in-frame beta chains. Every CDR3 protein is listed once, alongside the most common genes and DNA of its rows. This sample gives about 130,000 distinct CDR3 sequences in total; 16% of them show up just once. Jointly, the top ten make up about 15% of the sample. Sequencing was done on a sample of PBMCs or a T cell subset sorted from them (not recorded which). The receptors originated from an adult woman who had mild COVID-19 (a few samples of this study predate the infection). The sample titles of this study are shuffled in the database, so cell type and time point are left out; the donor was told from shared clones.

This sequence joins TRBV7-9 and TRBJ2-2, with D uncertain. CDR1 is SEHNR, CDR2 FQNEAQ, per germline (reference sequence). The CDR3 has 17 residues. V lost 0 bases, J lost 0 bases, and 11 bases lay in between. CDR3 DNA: TGTGCCAGCAGCTTAGCGCTGGGGTCCGCGAACACCGGGGAGCTGTTTTTT. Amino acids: CASSLALGSANTGELFF. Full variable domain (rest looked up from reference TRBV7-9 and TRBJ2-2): DTGVSQNPRHKITKRGQNVTFRCDPISEHNRLYWYRQTLGQGPEFLTYFQNEAQLEKSRLLSDRFSAERPKGSFSTLEIQRTEQGDSAMYLCASSLALGSANTGELFFGEGSRLTVL.

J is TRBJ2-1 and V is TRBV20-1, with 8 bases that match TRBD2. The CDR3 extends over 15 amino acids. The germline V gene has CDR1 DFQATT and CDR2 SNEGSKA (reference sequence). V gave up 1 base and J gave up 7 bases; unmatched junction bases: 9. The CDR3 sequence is CSARALGGRLNEQFF. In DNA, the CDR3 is TGCAGTGCTAGAGCCCTCGGCGGGAGGTTGAATGAGCAGTTCTTC.

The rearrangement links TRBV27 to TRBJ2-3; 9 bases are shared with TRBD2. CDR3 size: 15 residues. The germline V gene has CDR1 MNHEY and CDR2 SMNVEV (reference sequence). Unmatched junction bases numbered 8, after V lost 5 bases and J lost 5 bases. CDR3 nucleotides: TGTGCCAGCAGTCCCTCGGGACTAGCAGGAGATACGCAGTATTTT. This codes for CASSPSGLAGDTQYF.

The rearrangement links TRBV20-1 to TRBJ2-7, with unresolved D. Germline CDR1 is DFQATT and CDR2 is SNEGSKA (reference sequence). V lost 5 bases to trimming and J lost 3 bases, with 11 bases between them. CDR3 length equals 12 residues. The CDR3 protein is CSASNPSYEQYF. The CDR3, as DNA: TGCAGTGCTTCCAACCCGAGCTACGAGCAGTACTTC.

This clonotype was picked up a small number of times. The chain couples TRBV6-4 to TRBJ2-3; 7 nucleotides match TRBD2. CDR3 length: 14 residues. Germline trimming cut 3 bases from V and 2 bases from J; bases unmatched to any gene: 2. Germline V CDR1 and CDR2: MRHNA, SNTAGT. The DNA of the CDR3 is TGTGCCAGCAGTGAAAGCGGGGTCACAGATACGCAGTATTTT. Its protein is CASSESGVTDTQYF.

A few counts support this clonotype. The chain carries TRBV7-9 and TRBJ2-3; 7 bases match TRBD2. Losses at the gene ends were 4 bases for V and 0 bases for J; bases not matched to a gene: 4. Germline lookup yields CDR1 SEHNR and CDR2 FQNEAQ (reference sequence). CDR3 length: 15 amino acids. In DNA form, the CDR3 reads TGTGCCAGCAGCTCCAACGGGGGGAGCACAGATACGCAGTATTTT. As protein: CASSSNGGSTDTQYF.

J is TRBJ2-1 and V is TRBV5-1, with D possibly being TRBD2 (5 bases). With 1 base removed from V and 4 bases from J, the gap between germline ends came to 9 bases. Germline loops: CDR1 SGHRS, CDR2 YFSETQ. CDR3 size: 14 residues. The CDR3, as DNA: TGCGCCAGCAGCTTGCTAGCAGGTTACAATGAGCAGTTCTTC. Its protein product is CASSLLAGYNEQFF.

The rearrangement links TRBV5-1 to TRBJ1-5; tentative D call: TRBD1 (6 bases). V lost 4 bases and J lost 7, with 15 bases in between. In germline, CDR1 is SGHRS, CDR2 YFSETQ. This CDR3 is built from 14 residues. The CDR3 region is CASSLGTTDQPQHF. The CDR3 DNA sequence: TGCGCCAGCAGCCTCGGGACAACGGACCAGCCCCAGCATTTT.

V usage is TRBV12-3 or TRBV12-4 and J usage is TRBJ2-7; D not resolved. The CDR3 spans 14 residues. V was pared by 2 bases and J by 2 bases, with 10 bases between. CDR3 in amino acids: CASSLFRQAYEQYF. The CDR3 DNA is TGTGCCAGCAGTTTATTCAGGCAGGCCTACGAGCAGTACTTC.

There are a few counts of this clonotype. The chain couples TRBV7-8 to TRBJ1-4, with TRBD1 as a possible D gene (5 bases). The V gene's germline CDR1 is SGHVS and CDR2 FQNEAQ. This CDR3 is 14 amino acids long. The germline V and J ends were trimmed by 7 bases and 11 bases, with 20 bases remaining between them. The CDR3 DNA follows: TGTGCCAGCACCCTTCTCCCTACAGGCCGGAAACTGTTTTTT. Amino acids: CASTLLPTGRKLFF.

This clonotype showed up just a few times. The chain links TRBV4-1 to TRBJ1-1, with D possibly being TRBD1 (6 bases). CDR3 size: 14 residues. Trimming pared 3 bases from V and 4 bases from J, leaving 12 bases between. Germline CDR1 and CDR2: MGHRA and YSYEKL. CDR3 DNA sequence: TGCGCCAGCAGCCAGGAACAGGGTGGCACTGAAGCTTTCTTT. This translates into CASSQEQGGTEAFF.

The DNA for the CDR3 is TGTGCCAGCAGCCGGCCTTGGGGGAGTGGAGAGACCCAGTACTTC. Protein sequence: CASSRPWGSGETQYF. The genes are TRBV3-1 and TRBJ2-5; either TRBD1 or TRBD2 may supply D (5 bases each). From germline, CDR1 is LGHDT and CDR2 YNNKEL (reference sequence). The CDR3 has 15 residues. V was shortened by 4 bases and J by 4 bases, with 16 bases between the two germline ends.

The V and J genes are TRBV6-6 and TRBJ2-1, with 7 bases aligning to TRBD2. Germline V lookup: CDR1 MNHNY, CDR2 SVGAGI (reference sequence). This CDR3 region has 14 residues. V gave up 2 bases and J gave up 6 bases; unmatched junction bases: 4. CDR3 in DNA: TGTGCCAGCAGTTACCGATCTAGCGGCAATGAGCAGTTCTTC. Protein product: CASSYRSSGNEQFF.

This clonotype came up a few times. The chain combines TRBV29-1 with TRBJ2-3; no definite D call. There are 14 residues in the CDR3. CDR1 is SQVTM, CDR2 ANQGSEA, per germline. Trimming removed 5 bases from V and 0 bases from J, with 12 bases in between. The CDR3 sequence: CSVWTAASTDTQYF. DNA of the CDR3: TGCAGCGTTTGGACCGCGGCTAGCACAGATACGCAGTATTTT.

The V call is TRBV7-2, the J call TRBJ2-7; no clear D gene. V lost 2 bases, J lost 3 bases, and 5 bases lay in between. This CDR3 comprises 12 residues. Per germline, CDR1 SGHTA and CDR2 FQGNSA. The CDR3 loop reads CASSLRDYEQYF. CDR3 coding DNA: TGTGCCAGCAGCTTAAGGGACTACGAGCAGTACTTC.

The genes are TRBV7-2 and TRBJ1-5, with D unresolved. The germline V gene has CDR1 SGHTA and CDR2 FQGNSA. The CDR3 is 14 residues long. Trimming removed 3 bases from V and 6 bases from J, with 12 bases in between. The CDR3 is CASSFTVEAQPQHF. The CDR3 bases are TGTGCCAGCAGCTTCACCGTAGAAGCTCAGCCCCAGCATTTT.

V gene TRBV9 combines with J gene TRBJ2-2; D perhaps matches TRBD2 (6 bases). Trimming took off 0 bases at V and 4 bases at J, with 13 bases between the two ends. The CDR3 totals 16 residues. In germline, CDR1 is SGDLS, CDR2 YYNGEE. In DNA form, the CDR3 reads TGTGCCAGCAGCGTAGATCCGGGGGTGGTCACCGGGGAGCTGTTTTTT. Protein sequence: CASSVDPGVVTGELFF. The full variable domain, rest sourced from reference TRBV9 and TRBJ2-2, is DSGVTQTPKHLITATGQRVTLRCSPRSGDLSVYWYQQSLDQGLQFLIQYYNGEERAKGNILERFSAQQFPDLHSELNLSSLELGDSALYFCASSVDPGVVTGELFFGEGSRLTVL.

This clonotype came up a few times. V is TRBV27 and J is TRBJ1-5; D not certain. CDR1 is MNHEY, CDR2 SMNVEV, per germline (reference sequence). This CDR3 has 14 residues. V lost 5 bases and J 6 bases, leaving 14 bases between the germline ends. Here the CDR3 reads CASSLGLDSQPQHF. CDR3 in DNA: TGTGCCAGCAGTCTAGGCCTCGATAGTCAGCCCCAGCATTTT.

CDR3 nucleotide sequence: TGTGCCAGCAGCTACCGGGACAGGGGGCTTGGTTCACCCCTCCACTTT. Its translation: CASSYRDRGLGSPLHF. The J gene is TRBJ1-6, the V gene TRBV6-2 or TRBV6-3; 12 bases line up with TRBD1. The CDR3 extends over 16 amino acids. V lost 6 bases, J lost 9 bases, and 9 bases stayed unmatched. Per the germline V gene, CDR1 is MNHEY and CDR2 is SVGEGT.

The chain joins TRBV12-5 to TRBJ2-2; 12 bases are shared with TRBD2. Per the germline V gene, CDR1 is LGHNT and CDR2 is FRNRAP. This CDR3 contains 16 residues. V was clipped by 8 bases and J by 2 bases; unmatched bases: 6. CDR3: CASRQTSGRNTGELFF. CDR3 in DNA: TGTGCTAGTCGCCAGACTAGCGGGAGAAACACCGGGGAGCTGTTTTTT.

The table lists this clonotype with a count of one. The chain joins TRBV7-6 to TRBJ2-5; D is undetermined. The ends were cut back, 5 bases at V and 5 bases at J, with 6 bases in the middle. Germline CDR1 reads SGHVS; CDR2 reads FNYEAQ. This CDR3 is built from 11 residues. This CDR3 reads CASSTYETQYF. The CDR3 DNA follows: TGTGCCAGCAGCACCTATGAGACCCAGTACTTC.

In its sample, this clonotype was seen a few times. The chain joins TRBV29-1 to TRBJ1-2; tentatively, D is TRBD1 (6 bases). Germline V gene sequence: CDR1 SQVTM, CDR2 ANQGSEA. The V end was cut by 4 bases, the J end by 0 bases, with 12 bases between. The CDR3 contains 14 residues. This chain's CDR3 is CSVGTVLSNYGYTF. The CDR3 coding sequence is TGCAGCGTTGGGACAGTTCTTTCTAACTATGGCTACACCTTC.

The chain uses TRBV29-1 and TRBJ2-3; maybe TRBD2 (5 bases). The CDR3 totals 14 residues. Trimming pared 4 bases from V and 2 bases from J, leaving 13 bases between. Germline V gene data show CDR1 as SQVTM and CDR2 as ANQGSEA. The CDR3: CSVVSGRPTDTQYF. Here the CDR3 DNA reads TGCAGCGTTGTTTCGGGAAGGCCCACAGATACGCAGTATTTT.

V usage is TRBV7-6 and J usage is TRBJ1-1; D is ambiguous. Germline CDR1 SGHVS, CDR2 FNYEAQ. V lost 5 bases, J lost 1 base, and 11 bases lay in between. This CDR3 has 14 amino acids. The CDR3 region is CASSTIRTNTEAFF. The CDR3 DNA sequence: TGTGCCAGCAGCACCATTCGGACGAACACTGAAGCTTTCTTT.

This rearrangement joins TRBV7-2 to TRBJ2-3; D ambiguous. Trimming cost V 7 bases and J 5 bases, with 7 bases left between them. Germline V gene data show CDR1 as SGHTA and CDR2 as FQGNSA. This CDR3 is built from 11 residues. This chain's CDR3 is CASTSLDTQYF. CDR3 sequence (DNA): TGTGCCAGCACATCTTTAGATACGCAGTATTTT.

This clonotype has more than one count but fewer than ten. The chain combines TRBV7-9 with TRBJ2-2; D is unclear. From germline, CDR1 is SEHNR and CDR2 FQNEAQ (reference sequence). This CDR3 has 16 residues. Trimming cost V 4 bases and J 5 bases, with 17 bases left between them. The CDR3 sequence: CASSSTMSTSTGELFF. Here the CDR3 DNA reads TGTGCCAGCAGCTCTACAATGTCCACAAGTACCGGGGAGCTGTTTTTT. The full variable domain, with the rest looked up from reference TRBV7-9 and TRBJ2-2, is DTGVSQNPRHKITKRGQNVTFRCDPISEHNRLYWYRQTLGQGPEFLTYFQNEAQLEKSRLLSDRFSAERPKGSFSTLEIQRTEQGDSAMYLCASSSTMSTSTGELFFGEGSRLTVL.

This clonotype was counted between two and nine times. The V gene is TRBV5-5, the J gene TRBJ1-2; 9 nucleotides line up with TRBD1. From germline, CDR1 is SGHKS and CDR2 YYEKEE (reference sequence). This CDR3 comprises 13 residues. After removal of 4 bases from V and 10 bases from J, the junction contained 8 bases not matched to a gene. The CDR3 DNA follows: TGTGCCAGCAGCACCGGGACAGGGCTTAACTACACCTTC. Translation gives CASSTGTGLNYTF. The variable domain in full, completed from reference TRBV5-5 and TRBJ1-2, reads DAGVTQSPTHLIKTRGQQVTLRCSPISGHKSVSWYQQVLGQGPQFIFQYYEKEERGRGNFPDRFSARQFPNYSSELNVNALLLGDSALYLCASSTGTGLNYTFGSGTRLTVV.